This T cell receptor (beta chain) was documented in a study of blood T cells in healthy people across ages. The CDR3 consists of 15 residues. V lost 1 base and J 10 bases, leaving 19 bases between the germline ends. Germline V CDR1 and CDR2: SGHVS, FNYEAQ. The authors ran a second PCR of about 7 to 12 cycles using a sample-barcoded 5' primer and a J-beta primer mix. TCRdb processed the 5' RACE reads anew with MiXCR; each CDR3 protein has one entry. Of 950,000 to 1,200,000 distinct CDR3 sequences listed, 35% to 40% are singletons. This sequence joins TRBV7-6 and TRBJ1-1; D possibly corresponds to TRBD1 (5 bases). The sequenced sample was blood. The source is a man in his late teens or twenties in good health. DNA of the CDR3: TGTGCCAGCAGCTTAGTTGAAGGGGAAAATGTCGGAGCTTTCTTT. Its protein product is CASSLVEGENVGAFF.